This T cell receptor beta chain was identified in a study of breast tumors, draining lymph nodes, adjacent tissues. This clonotype has just one count. Its antigen is unknown. Study-level findings and limits: Most tumor T cells seemingly derive from lymph node, then expand in tumor. Tumor TCR diversity was below lymph nodes but above nontumor tissue. Compared with basal-like, luminal-like tumors shared significantly more repertoire with nontumor tissue.

One entry per CDR3 protein, called by TCRdb with MiXCR from the multiplex PCR reads. The sample has over 200,000 distinct CDR3 sequences; roughly 32% are singletons. Axillary draining lymph nodes of breast cancer patients supplied the node samples. The clonotype originates from a female donor with breast cancer. Some clones in this sample may be carry-over from other donors' samples. Material: axillary lymph node tissue.

CDR3: CASRPGQGVLAETQHF. As DNA, the CDR3 is TGTGCCAGTAGACCGGGACAGGGGGTCTTAGCGGAGACCCAGCATTTT. The V and J genes are TRBV19 and TRBJ1-5, with TRBD1 identical over 11 bases. J lost 11 bases, V lost 6 bases, and 15 bases had no gene match. CDR1 and CDR2 from the germline V gene are LNHDA and SQIVND (reference sequence). CDR3 length equals 16 residues.